This T cell receptor (beta chain) derives from a study of CD8 T cells in Susac syndrome. The CDR3 extends over 18 amino acids. Deletions cut 6 bases from V and 4 bases from J, with 27 bases between. CDR1 and CDR2 (germline): SEHNR, FQNEAQ (reference sequence). RNA totalling about 0.45 to 1 ug underwent reverse transcription with random hexamers. TCRdb reprocessed the immunoSEQ multiplex PCR reads with MiXCR, giving one entry per CDR3 protein. The data show about 400,000 distinct CDR3 sequences, about 85% seen once. This chain uses TRBV7-9 with TRBJ1-1; a possible D gene is TRBD1 (5 bases). The source material was CD8+ T cells from PBMCs. The receptor was isolated from a human donor with multiple sclerosis. The CDR3 coding sequence is TGTGCCAGCAGTCAGCCTTGGCAGGGTCAGACGAGTATCACTGAAGCTTTCTTT. Translating it yields CASSQPWQGQTSITEAFF.